This T cell receptor beta chain was obtained from a study of T cell responses to AZD1222 COVID-19 vaccine. The study's findings and limits: Among vaccine-associated CD4 TCRs, coverage spanned spike, with dominance at 160-218 and 743-854. Unmutated variant regions reportedly attract nearly half of all spike-specific TCRs.

The CDR3 is 15 residues long. The V end lost 6 bases, the J end lost 4 bases, and 16 bases lay between the germline ends. Germline CDR1 reads MNHEY; CDR2 reads SMNVEV (reference sequence). About this clone: Its antigen is undetermined.

Using immunoSEQ multiplex PCR, the repertoire was profiled, and TCRdb retains in-frame clones only, with some absent. The data contain some 120,000 clones, around 85% of them singletons. This chain joins TRBV27 and TRBJ1-5; no clear D. Sequencing was performed on peripheral blood, taken on day 0 of AZD1222 vaccination. The sequence came from an adult in good health. The CDR3 coding sequence is TGTGCCAGCAGGCAGGATACCCTCATAAATCAGCCCCAGCATTTT. It encodes CASRQDTLINQPQHF.